Sequencing of this TCR beta chain was carried out in a study of T cell responses to AZD1222 COVID-19 vaccine. Study findings and constraints: Reports say nearly half of spike-specific TCRs go after unmutated variant regions. The number of AZD1222 recipients seropositive at baseline was only 5 to 7. Donor demographics were predominantly white British with a female majority; clonal diversity may be underestimated.

Germline CDR1 is MNHEY and CDR2 is SVGAGI. This CDR3 has 15 amino acids. The V gene lost 0 bases and the J gene lost 5 bases, with 8 bases spanning the gap. In regard to this clone: The antigen is undetermined.

Second-dose timings of about 4 or about 12 weeks were pooled. Clones were read by immunoSEQ multiplex PCR, and TCRdb kept only the in-frame ones, dropping some. The table shows 150,000 or so clones, with roughly 88% occurring only once. Material: peripheral blood, obtained 28 days after the second AZD1222 dose. The V and J genes are TRBV6-5 and TRBJ1-6; D not resolved. This TCR was sampled from an adult who received the AZD1222 COVID-19 vaccine. CDR3: CASSYSGSNNSPLHF. The CDR3 DNA reads TGTGCCAGCAGTTACTCTGGATCCAATAATTCACCCCTCCACTTT.